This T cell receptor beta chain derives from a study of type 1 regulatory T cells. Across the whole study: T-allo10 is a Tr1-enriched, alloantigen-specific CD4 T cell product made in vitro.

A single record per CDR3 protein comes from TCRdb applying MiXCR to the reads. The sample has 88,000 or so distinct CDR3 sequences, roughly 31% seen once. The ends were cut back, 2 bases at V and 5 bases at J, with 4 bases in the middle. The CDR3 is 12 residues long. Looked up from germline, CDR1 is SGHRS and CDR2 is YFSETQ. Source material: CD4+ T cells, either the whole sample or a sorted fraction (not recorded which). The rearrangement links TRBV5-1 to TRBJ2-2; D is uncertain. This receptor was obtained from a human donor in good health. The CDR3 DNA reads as TGCGCCAGCAGCTTCAGGACCGGGGAGCTGTTTTTT. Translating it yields CASSFRTGELFF.